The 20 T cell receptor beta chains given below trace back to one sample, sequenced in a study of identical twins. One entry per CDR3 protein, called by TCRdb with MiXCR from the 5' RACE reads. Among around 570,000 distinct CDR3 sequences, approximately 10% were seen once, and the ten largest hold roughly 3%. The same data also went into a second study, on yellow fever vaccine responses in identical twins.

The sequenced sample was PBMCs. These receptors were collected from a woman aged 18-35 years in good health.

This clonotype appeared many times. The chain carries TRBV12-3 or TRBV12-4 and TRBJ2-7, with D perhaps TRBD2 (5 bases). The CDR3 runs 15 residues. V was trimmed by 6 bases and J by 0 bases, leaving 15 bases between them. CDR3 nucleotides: TGTGCCAGCAGCCCGATAGCGTATAGCTCCTACGAGCAGTACTTC. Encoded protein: CASSPIAYSSYEQYF.

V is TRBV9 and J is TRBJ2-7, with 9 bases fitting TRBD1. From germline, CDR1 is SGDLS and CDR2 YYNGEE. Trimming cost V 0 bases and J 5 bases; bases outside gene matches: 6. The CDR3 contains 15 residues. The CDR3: CASSVGDREMDEQYF. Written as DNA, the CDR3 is TGTGCCAGCAGCGTAGGGGACAGGGAAATGGACGAGCAGTACTTC.

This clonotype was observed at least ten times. CDR3 amino acids: CASSQPADYSYEQYF. The CDR3 DNA reads TGTGCCAGCAGCCAACCAGCGGACTACTCCTACGAGCAGTACTTC. V gene TRBV4-2 combines with J gene TRBJ2-7, with TRBD2 as a possible D gene (6 bases). The CDR3 is 15 amino acids. CDR1 is LGHNA, CDR2 YNFKEQ, per germline. V was pared by 2 bases and J by 0 bases, with 11 bases between.

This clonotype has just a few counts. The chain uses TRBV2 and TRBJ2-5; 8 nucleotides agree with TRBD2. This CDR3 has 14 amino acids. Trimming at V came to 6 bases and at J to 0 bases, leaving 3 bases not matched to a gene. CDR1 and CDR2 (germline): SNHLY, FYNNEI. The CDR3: CASRVAGNQETQYF. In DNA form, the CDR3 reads TGTGCCAGCAGGGTAGCGGGGAACCAAGAGACCCAGTACTTC.

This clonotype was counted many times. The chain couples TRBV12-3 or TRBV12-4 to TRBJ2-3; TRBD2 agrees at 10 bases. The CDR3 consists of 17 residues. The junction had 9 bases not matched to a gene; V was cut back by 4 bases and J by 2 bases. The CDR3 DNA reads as TGTGCCAGCAGTTACCATGGACTAGCGGACGTCACAGATACGCAGTATTTT. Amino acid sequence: CASSYHGLADVTDTQYF.

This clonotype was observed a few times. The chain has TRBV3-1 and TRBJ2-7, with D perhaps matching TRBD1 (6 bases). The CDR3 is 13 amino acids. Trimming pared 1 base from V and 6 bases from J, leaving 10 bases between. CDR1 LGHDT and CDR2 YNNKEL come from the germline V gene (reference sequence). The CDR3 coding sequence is TGTGCCAGCAGCCAAGTCAGGGGAATCGAGCAGTACTTC. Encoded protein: CASSQVRGIEQYF.

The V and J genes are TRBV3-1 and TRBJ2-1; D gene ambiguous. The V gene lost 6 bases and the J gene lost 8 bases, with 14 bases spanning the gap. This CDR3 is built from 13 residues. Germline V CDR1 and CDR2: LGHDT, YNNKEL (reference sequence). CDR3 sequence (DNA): TGTGCCAGCAGTCCTCCGTCGATGCATGAGCAGTTCTTC. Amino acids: CASSPPSMHEQFF.

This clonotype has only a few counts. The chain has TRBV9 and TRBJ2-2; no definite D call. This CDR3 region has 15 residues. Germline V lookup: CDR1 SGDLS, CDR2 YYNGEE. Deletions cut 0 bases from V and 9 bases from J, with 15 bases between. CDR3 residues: CASSVDELSVRELFF. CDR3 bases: TGTGCCAGCAGCGTAGATGAATTGTCGGTTAGGGAGCTGTTTTTT.

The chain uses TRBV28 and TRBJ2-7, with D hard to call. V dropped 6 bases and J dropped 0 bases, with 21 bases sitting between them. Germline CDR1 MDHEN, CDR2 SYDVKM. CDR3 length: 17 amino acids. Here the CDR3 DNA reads TGTGCCAGCAGATCCCCTTTAACTACCCATTCCTCCTACGAGCAGTACTTC. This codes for CASRSPLTTHSSYEQYF.

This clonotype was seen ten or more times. CDR3 protein: CASSPGLVLGEQFF. DNA of the CDR3: TGTGCCAGCAGCCCAGGACTAGTCTTAGGTGAGCAGTTCTTC. The chain links TRBV7-9 to TRBJ2-1; TRBD2 aligns across 7 bases. The CDR3 length is 14 residues. Germline V gives CDR1 SEHNR, CDR2 FQNEAQ (reference sequence). Trimming at V came to 5 bases and at J to 9 bases, leaving 10 bases not matched to a gene.

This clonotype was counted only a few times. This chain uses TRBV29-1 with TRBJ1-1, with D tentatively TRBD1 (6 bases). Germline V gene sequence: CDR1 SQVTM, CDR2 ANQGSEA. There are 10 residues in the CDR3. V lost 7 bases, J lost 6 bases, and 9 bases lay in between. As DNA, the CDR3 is TGCAGCGCCGGACAGCCTGAAGCTTTCTTT. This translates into CSAGQPEAFF. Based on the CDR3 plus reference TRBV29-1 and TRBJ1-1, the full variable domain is SAVISQKPSRDICQRGTSLTIQCQVDSQVTMMFWYRQQPGQSLTLIATANQGSEATYESGFVIDKFPISRPNLTFSTLTVSNMSPEDSSIYLCSAGQPEAFFGQGTRLTVV.

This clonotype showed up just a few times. The DNA for the CDR3 is TGTGCCACCAGCAGAGATATACGGAGCGGGAGGGCAGCCTACAATGAGCAGTTCTTC. This encodes CATSRDIRSGRAAYNEQFF. The chain uses TRBV15 and TRBJ2-1; 10 bases are shared with TRBD2. This CDR3 comprises 19 residues. CDR1 is LNHNV, CDR2 YYDKDF, per germline (reference sequence). V shed 0 bases, J shed 2 bases, and the junction held 10 bases outside the gene matches.

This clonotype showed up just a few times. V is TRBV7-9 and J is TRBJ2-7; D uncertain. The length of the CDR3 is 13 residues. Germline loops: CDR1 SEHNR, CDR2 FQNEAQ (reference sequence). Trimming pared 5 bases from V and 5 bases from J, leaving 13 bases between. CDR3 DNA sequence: TGTGCCAGCAGCCTCGCGGTAGGGAACGAGCAGTACTTC. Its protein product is CASSLAVGNEQYF.

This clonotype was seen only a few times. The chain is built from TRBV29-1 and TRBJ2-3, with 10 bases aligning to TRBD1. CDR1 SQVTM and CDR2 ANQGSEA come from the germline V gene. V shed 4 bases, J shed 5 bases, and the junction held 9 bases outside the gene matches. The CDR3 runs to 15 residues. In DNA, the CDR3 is TGCAGCGTTGTTACCGGGACAGGGGCCGGAGATACGCAGTATTTT. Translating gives CSVVTGTGAGDTQYF.

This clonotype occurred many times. The CDR3 reads CASSPHTAGYNEQFF. The CDR3 region has the DNA TGTGCCAGCAGCCCCCACACGGCAGGGTACAATGAGCAGTTCTTC. The chain recombines TRBV5-5 with TRBJ2-1; possible D gene TRBD1, 5 bases. Germline V gene lookup returns CDR1 SGHKS and CDR2 YYEKEE (reference sequence). The CDR3 runs 15 residues. V lost 4 bases to trimming and J lost 4 bases, with 15 bases between them.

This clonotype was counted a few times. In DNA, the CDR3 is TGTGCCAGCAGTGAGCCGGGACACCACCTTGGGGGCTACACCTTC. It codes for CASSEPGHHLGGYTF. The chain has TRBV6-1 and TRBJ1-2, with D possibly being TRBD1 (6 bases). Germline V gene sequence: CDR1 MNHNS, CDR2 SASEGT. The CDR3 loop spans 15 amino acids. V lost 3 bases and J lost 8, with 19 bases in between.

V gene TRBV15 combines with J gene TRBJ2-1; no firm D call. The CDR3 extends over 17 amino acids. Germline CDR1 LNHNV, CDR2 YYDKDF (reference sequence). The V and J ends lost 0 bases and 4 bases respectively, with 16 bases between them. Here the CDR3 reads CATSRDSRVFIYNEQFF. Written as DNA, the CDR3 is TGTGCCACCAGCAGAGATTCCCGGGTCTTCATTTACAATGAGCAGTTCTTC.

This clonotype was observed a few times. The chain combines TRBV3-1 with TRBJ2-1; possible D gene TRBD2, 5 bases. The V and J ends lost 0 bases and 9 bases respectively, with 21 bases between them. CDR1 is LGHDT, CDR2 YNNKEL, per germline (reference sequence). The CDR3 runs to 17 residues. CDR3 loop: CASSQDETVALSIEQFF. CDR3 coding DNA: TGTGCCAGCAGCCAAGATGAGACGGTAGCGTTGTCAATTGAGCAGTTCTTC.

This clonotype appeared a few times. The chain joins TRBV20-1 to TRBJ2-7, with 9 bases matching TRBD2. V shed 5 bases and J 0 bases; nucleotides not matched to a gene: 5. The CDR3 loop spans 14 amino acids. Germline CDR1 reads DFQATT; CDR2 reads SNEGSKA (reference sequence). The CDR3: CSAGPSGTSYEQYF. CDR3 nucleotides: TGCAGTGCTGGGCCTAGCGGGACCTCCTACGAGCAGTACTTC.

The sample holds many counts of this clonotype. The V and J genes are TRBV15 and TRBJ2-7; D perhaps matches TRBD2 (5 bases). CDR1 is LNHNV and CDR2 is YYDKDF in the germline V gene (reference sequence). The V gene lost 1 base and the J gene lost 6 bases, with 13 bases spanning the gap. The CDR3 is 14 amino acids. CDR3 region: CATSRGGLVSEQYF. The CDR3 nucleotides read TGTGCCACCAGCAGAGGCGGGCTAGTTTCCGAGCAGTACTTC.